The 15 T cell receptor beta chains below were found in one sample sequenced in a study of beta chain features in type 1 diabetes (dated by TCRdb to the late 2010s). Receptors were amplified or captured by the immunoSEQ multiplex PCR assay. The entire amount of isolated RNA was reverse transcribed using the High Capacity cDNA Reverse Transcription Kit, so the sequenced TCRB transcripts were expressed ones. TCRdb holds this immuneACCESS table with in-frame rearrangements only. Some clones are missing; in checked studies, unresolved V genes explain under half, and the rest has no known cause. Recorded for this sample are 630,000 or so clones; about 14% of them occurred a single time. The ten biggest clones cover approximately 0.039% of the sample. Results the study describes overall, beyond this receptor: In all four CD4+ subsets, TCRB CDR3 length was moderately but significantly shorter in type 1 diabetes patients.

Antigens for these TCRs are unknown. The sequencing input was naive CD4+ T cells from blood. Per the publication, the cell subset or site label means: true naive CD4+ T cells. These TCRs come from a man between 18 and 35 years old with type 1 diabetes.

The V gene is TRBV28, the J gene TRBJ1-2, with a possible D match to TRBD1 (5 bases). CDR1 is MDHEN and CDR2 is SYDVKM in the germline V gene. The CDR3 covers 14 residues. The V and J ends lost 5 bases and 8 bases respectively, with 18 bases between them. The DNA for the CDR3 is TGTGCCAGCAGTCTCGGGACCTCCCCAAGCGGCTACACCTTC. Translation: CASSLGTSPSGYTF.

The sample holds a few counts of this clone. The chain links TRBV27 to TRBJ1-2; 7 nucleotides match TRBD1. After removal of 4 bases from V and 8 bases from J, the junction contained 13 bases not matched to a gene. The germline CDR1 and CDR2 sequences are MNHEY and SMNVEV (reference sequence). This CDR3 spans 15 amino acids. The CDR3 DNA sequence: TGTGCCAGCAGTTCCATGGGACAGCCGTTCGGGGGCTACACCTTC. It translates to CASSSMGQPFGGYTF.

This clone has more than one count but fewer than ten. The chain is built from TRBV7-2 and TRBJ1-3; D might be TRBD1 (5 bases). The CDR3 totals 14 residues. Germline CDR1 SGHTA, CDR2 FQGNSA. V lost 5 bases and J 2 bases, leaving 10 bases between the germline ends. This CDR3 is CASSRGTTGNTIYF. For the CDR3, the DNA is TGTGCCAGCAGCCGCGGGACGACTGGAAACACCATATATTTT.

This chain links TRBV5-1 with TRBJ2-2, with TRBD1 as a possible D gene (5 bases). The CDR3 runs 15 residues. Trimming cost V 0 bases and J 4 bases, with 10 bases left between them. Per the germline V gene, CDR1 is SGHRS and CDR2 is YFSETQ. The CDR3 spells CASSLARVGTGELFF. The CDR3 bases are TGCGCCAGCAGCTTGGCCAGGGTCGGCACCGGGGAGCTGTTTTTT.

The chain links TRBV4-3 to TRBJ1-3; D call uncertain. Trimming removed 2 bases from V and 0 bases from J, with 5 bases in between. This CDR3 is 14 amino acids long. The germline gives CDR1 LGHNA, CDR2 YSLEER. CDR3 nucleotide sequence: TGCGCCAGCAGCCAACACTTCTCTGGAAACACCATATATTTT. Residues: CASSQHFSGNTIYF.

V gene TRBV4-3 combines with J gene TRBJ1-2; weak D call: TRBD1 (5 bases). The CDR3 length is 14 residues. V lost 0 bases, J lost 8 bases, and 13 bases lay in between. Germline loops: CDR1 LGHNA, CDR2 YSLEER. The CDR3 here is CASSQDWGPRGYTF. The CDR3 bases are TGCGCCAGCAGCCAAGATTGGGGACCACGGGGCTACACCTTC.

The rearrangement uses TRBV5-4 and TRBJ2-5, with TRBD2 identical over 7 bases. J lost 6 bases, V lost 4 bases, and 9 bases had no gene match. Germline loops: CDR1 SGHNT, CDR2 YYREEE (reference sequence). The CDR3 is made up of 14 amino acids. This CDR3 reads CASSIPGGGKTQYF. DNA of the CDR3: TGTGCCAGCAGCATCCCCGGCGGGGGTAAGACCCAGTACTTC.

The V call is TRBV5-1, the J call TRBJ2-3, with D unresolved. Trimming stripped 0 bases from V and 4 bases from J, with 3 bases between. The CDR3 runs to 12 residues. The germline CDR1 and CDR2 sequences are SGHRS and YFSETQ. CDR3 in DNA: TGCGCCAGCAGCTTGGTTTCAGATACGCAGTATTTT. Translation gives CASSLVSDTQYF.

CDR3 sequence (DNA): TGCGCCAGCAGCTTGGCGGCAGGGATCAACGAGCAGTACTTC. Protein sequence: CASSLAAGINEQYF. The chain couples TRBV5-1 to TRBJ2-7, with D perhaps matching TRBD1 (5 bases). Trimming cost V 0 bases and J 5 bases, with 12 bases left between them. The CDR3 totals 14 residues. The germline CDR1 and CDR2 sequences are SGHRS and YFSETQ.

A few counts support this clone. The chain combines TRBV9 with TRBJ2-7; 11 nucleotides match TRBD2. Losses at the gene ends were 3 bases for V and 2 bases for J; bases not matched to a gene: 1. The CDR3 runs to 14 residues. Germline values: CDR1 SGDLS, CDR2 YYNGEE. The CDR3 coding sequence is TGTGCCAGCAGCGCACTAGCGGGAGCCTACGAGCAGTACTTC. Translation: CASSALAGAYEQYF. The full variable domain, completed using reference TRBV9 and TRBJ2-7, is DSGVTQTPKHLITATGQRVTLRCSPRSGDLSVYWYQQSLDQGLQFLIQYYNGEERAKGNILERFSAQQFPDLHSELNLSSLELGDSALYFCASSALAGAYEQYFGPGTRLTVT.

V is TRBV25-1 and J is TRBJ2-1; TRBD2 aligns across 8 bases. J lost 3 bases, V lost 0 bases, and 4 bases had no gene match. CDR3 length: 16 residues. Germline V lookup: CDR1 MGHDK, CDR2 SYGVNS. The CDR3 region has the DNA TGTGCCAGCAGTGAATATAGCAGCGGGGGCTACAATGAGCAGTTCTTC. Encoded protein: CASSEYSSGGYNEQFF.

The table lists this clone with a few counts. This chain uses TRBV18 with TRBJ2-3; a weak D match, TRBD2 (5 bases). CDR3 size: 15 residues. Trimming left V 3 bases short and J 5 bases short, with 15 bases between. Germline lookup yields CDR1 KGHSH and CDR2 LQKENI. CDR3: CASSPGKTEVDTQYF. The CDR3 region has the DNA TGTGCCAGCTCACCTGGCAAAACGGAGGTAGATACGCAGTATTTT.

This clone was recorded a few times. V and J are TRBV30 and TRBJ2-5; D gene uncertain. Per the germline V gene, CDR1 is GTSNPN and CDR2 is SVGIG (reference sequence). The V end was cut by 0 bases, the J end by 1 base, with 12 bases between. This CDR3 is built from 15 residues. The CDR3 DNA sequence: TGTGCCTGGAGTGTATCAAGGAGCGCCCAAGAGACCCAGTACTTC. It is translated as CAWSVSRSAQETQYF.

The chain employs TRBV7-2 and TRBJ2-7; tentatively, D is TRBD1 or TRBD2 (5 bases each). V lost 1 base and J lost 3, with 13 bases in between. The germline gives CDR1 SGHTA, CDR2 FQGNSA. CDR3 length: 15 residues. As DNA, the CDR3 is TGTGCCAGCAGCTTAGTGGGGGACGGGAACTACGAGCAGTACTTC. Its translation is CASSLVGDGNYEQYF.

CDR3 amino acids: CASSLDLAPNEQFF. In nucleotides, the CDR3 is TGTGCCAGCAGCTTAGACCTAGCACCGAATGAGCAGTTCTTC. The V call is TRBV7-9, the J call TRBJ2-1; the D gene is possibly TRBD2 (5 bases). V was pared by 1 base and J by 7 bases, with 11 bases between. The germline V gene encodes CDR1 SEHNR and CDR2 FQNEAQ (reference sequence). This CDR3 spans 14 amino acids. The full variable domain, in which reference TRBV7-9 and TRBJ2-1 provide the parts outside the CDR3, is DTGVSQNPRHKITKRGQNVTFRCDPISEHNRLYWYRQTLGQGPEFLTYFQNEAQLEKSRLLSDRFSAERPKGSFSTLEIQRTEQGDSAMYLCASSLDLAPNEQFFGPGTRLTVL.